This entry lists 4 T cell receptor beta chains sequenced from one sample in a study of identical twins. TCRdb re-analysed the 5' RACE reads in MiXCR, keeping a single row per CDR3 protein. This sample has 500,000 to 650,000 distinct CDR3 sequences; roughly 6.6% occur once, and the top ten carry less than 2%. The sample was also reused in another study, on yellow fever vaccine responses in identical twins.

Sequencing input: PBMCs. Every receptor here comes from a young woman in good health.

This clonotype was picked up a small number of times. This chain joins TRBV5-1 and TRBJ2-5; no clear D gene. The CDR3 consists of 12 residues. From germline, CDR1 is SGHRS and CDR2 YFSETQ. V lost 7 bases to trimming and J lost 2 bases, with 9 bases between them. CDR3 region: CASQRQQETQYF. The CDR3, as DNA: TGCGCCAGCCAACGGCAGCAAGAGACCCAGTACTTC.

The chain couples TRBV28 to TRBJ2-3; 9 positions match TRBD1. Germline CDR1 MDHEN, CDR2 SYDVKM. The V gene end was trimmed by 4 bases and the J gene end by 3 bases; junction bases not matched to a gene: 8. The CDR3 spans 16 residues. The chain's CDR3 is CASSYPTGGRTDTQYF. DNA for the CDR3: TGTGCCAGCAGTTACCCGACAGGGGGGCGTACAGATACGCAGTATTTT.

This clonotype turned up a few times. This could be a read error, since a much larger clone is one nucleotide away. The rearrangement joins TRBV20-1 to TRBJ2-7, with 9 nucleotides matching TRBD2. Germline CDR1 and CDR2: DFQATT and SNEGSKA (reference sequence). The V segment lost 1 base and the J segment 3 bases; nucleotides outside the gene matches: 1. CDR3 length: 13 amino acids. The CDR3 bases are TGCAGTGCTAGAGGGCGGGGGGGCTACGAGCAGTACGTC. Translation gives CSARGRGGYEQYV.

This clonotype was observed a handful of times. This sequence joins TRBV2 and TRBJ1-1; possible D gene TRBD1, 5 bases. The germline V gene has CDR1 SNHLY and CDR2 FYNNEI. V lost 3 bases, J lost 8 bases, and 13 bases lay in between. This CDR3 comprises 13 residues. The CDR3 region is CASSDGGGREAFF. CDR3 DNA: TGTGCCAGCAGTGACGGGGGGGGGAGGGAAGCTTTCTTT.